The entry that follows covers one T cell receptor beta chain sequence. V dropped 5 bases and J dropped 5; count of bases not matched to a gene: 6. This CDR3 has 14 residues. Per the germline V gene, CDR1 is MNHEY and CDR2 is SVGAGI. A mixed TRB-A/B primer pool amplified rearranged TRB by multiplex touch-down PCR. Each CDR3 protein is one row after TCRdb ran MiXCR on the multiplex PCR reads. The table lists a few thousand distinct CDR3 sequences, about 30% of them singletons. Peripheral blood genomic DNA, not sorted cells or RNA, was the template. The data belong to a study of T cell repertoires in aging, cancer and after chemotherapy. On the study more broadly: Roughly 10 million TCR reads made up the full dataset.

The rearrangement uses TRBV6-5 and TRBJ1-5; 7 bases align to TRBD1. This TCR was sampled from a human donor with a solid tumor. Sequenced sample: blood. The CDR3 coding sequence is TGTGCCAGCAGTGAAGACAGGGTTCATCAGCCCCAGCATTTT. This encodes CASSEDRVHQPQHF.